This entry lists 21 T cell receptor beta chains sequenced from one sample in a study of regulatory T cells in long-lasting Graves disease. The time point is: persistent/refractory GD, antithyroid drugs over 5 years with positive TRAb. PBMCs were the source of the RNA used for TCR sequencing. For TCR beta, libraries came from iRepertoire HTBI primers and Arm-PCR of CDR3 regions. TCRdb called the multiplex PCR reads again in MiXCR, with one record for every CDR3 protein. Of about 430,000 distinct CDR3 sequences in the sample, over 20% were seen once. This specimen was peripheral blood mononuclear cells (PBMCs), taken when the disease was refractory, from a patient treated with antithyroid drugs. Every receptor here comes from a female donor with Graves disease.

This clonotype has ten or more counts. The chain employs TRBV28 and TRBJ2-7, with D tentatively TRBD1 or TRBD2 (5 bases each). Germline loops: CDR1 MDHEN, CDR2 SYDVKM. Trimming cost V 6 bases and J 2 bases, with 14 bases left between them. The CDR3 is 14 residues long. The CDR3 coding sequence is TGTGCCAGCAGGGGGGTTAGCACCACCTACGAGCAGTACTTC. Its protein product is CASRGVSTTYEQYF.

The chain couples TRBV4-1 to TRBJ2-7; possible D gene TRBD2, 6 bases. Per the germline V gene, CDR1 is MGHRA and CDR2 is YSYEKL. The CDR3 is 15 amino acids. Trimming removed 3 bases from V and 0 bases from J, with 12 bases in between. CDR3 amino acids: CASSQYRDSSYEQYF. As DNA, the CDR3 is TGCGCCAGCAGCCAGTACCGGGACTCCTCCTACGAGCAGTACTTC.

The sample holds many counts of this clonotype. The chain recombines TRBV7-9 with TRBJ1-1; D unresolved. Germline CDR1 is SEHNR and CDR2 is FQNEAQ (reference sequence). CDR3 length equals 14 residues. Deletions cut 5 bases from V and 1 base from J, with 11 bases between. The CDR3 here is CASSPRASNTEAFF. In DNA, the CDR3 is TGTGCCAGCAGCCCCCGGGCCTCGAACACTGAAGCTTTCTTT.

This chain uses TRBV2 with TRBJ2-1; perhaps TRBD1 as D (6 bases). Germline CDR1 and CDR2: SNHLY and FYNNEI. CDR3 length: 14 residues. Between the trimmed V and J ends, which lost 6 bases and 5 bases, there was a span of 14 bases. CDR3 region: CASSPGVVDNEQFF. In DNA form, the CDR3 reads TGTGCCAGCAGCCCAGGGGTTGTCGACAATGAGCAGTTCTTC.

The chain links TRBV27 to TRBJ2-1; 7 bases fit TRBD2. V was clipped by 4 bases and J by 0 bases; unmatched bases: 3. CDR1 and CDR2 from the germline V gene are MNHEY and SMNVEV (reference sequence). The CDR3 extends over 15 amino acids. In DNA, the CDR3 is TGTGCCAGCAGTTCTAGCGGAGACTCCTACAATGAGCAGTTCTTC. Protein sequence: CASSSSGDSYNEQFF.

This clonotype turned up a few times. The gene calls are TRBV2 and TRBJ2-3; D is unresolved. CDR1 and CDR2 from the germline V gene are SNHLY and FYNNEI. V shed 6 bases and J shed 0 bases, with 10 bases lying between them. This CDR3 spans 14 amino acids. CDR3 in amino acids: CASSFLASTDTQYF. In DNA form, the CDR3 reads TGTGCCAGCAGCTTTCTGGCTAGCACAGATACGCAGTATTTT.

The chain links TRBV19 to TRBJ2-4; D may be TRBD1 or TRBD2 (6 bases each). CDR3 length: 15 amino acids. V lost 3 bases and J lost 0, with 9 bases in between. Germline CDR1 is LNHDA and CDR2 is SQIVND (reference sequence). CDR3 DNA sequence: TGTGCCAGTAGTATGGGGGGCTTAGCCAAAAACATTCAGTACTTC. As protein: CASSMGGLAKNIQYF.

This sequence joins TRBV28 and TRBJ2-1; tentatively, D is TRBD1 (6 bases). CDR1 is MDHEN, CDR2 SYDVKM, per germline. With 5 bases removed from V and 4 bases from J, the gap between germline ends came to 15 bases. The CDR3 sequence is 15 residues long. This chain's CDR3 is CASSTPRQDYNEQFF. The CDR3 nucleotides are TGTGCCAGCAGTACTCCGAGACAGGATTACAATGAGCAGTTCTTC.

V gene TRBV7-9 combines with J gene TRBJ1-3; D ambiguous. Trimming cost V 3 bases and J 1 base, with 13 bases left between them. This CDR3 is built from 16 residues. CDR1 SEHNR and CDR2 FQNEAQ come from the germline V gene (reference sequence). The CDR3 loop is CASSLSTFESGNTIYF. CDR3 in DNA: TGTGCCAGCAGCTTGTCGACTTTTGAATCTGGAAACACCATATATTTT.

The chain recombines TRBV6-5 with TRBJ1-1, with 7 bases matching TRBD1. The J segment lost 7 bases and the V segment lost 4 bases, leaving 9 bases of the junction unmatched. CDR3 length: 14 amino acids. Germline V gene data show CDR1 as MNHEY and CDR2 as SVGAGI. CDR3 nucleotides: TGTGCCAGCAGTTCCCGTGACAGGGCTCTTGAAGCTTTCTTT. Translating it yields CASSSRDRALEAFF.

The V and J genes are TRBV20-1 and TRBJ2-7; D is possibly TRBD1 (5 bases). The V and J ends lost 0 bases and 2 bases respectively, with 11 bases between them. Germline assignment: CDR1 DFQATT and CDR2 SNEGSKA (reference sequence). The CDR3 covers 14 residues. The CDR3 DNA sequence: TGCAGTGCTAGAGATTTAAGGGGAACCTACGAGCAGTACTTC. This gives the protein CSARDLRGTYEQYF.

This clonotype was recorded many times. The chain couples TRBV2 to TRBJ1-3, with a tentative D call TRBD1 (5 bases). The CDR3 sequence is 14 residues long. CDR1 and CDR2 (germline): SNHLY, FYNNEI. V lost 10 bases to trimming and J lost 3 bases, with 16 bases between them. Here the CDR3 reads CATLRGRDGNTIYF. The CDR3 DNA follows: TGTGCCACCCTTCGGGGGAGGGATGGAAACACCATATATTTT. Based on the CDR3 plus reference TRBV2 and TRBJ1-3, the full variable domain is EPEVTQTPSHQVTQMGQEVILRCVPISNHLYFYWYRQILGQKVEFLVSFYNNEISEKSEIFDDQFSVERPDGSNFTLKIRSTKLEDSAMYFCATLRGRDGNTIYFGEGSWLTVV.

CDR3 loop: CASSLQRDNEQFF. The DNA of the CDR3 is TGTGCCAGCAGTTTACAGCGGGACAATGAGCAGTTCTTC. This chain connects TRBV12-3 or TRBV12-4 to TRBJ2-1; D is possibly TRBD2 (6 bases). The germline V and J ends were trimmed by 2 bases and 5 bases, with 7 bases remaining between them. The CDR3 has 13 amino acids.

This clonotype was seen repeatedly, ten times or more. The rearrangement joins TRBV12-3 or TRBV12-4 to TRBJ2-7, with 8 bases lining up with TRBD2. The V and J ends lost 2 bases and 2 bases, in that order; junction bases with no gene match: 2. The CDR3 is made up of 14 amino acids. The CDR3 coding sequence is TGTGCCAGCAGTTTACAAGCGGGAGCCTACGAGCAGTACTTC. Its protein is CASSLQAGAYEQYF.

The chain carries TRBV9 and TRBJ2-2; possibly TRBD1 or TRBD2 for D (5 bases each). CDR1 and CDR2 from the germline V gene are SGDLS and YYNGEE. The V end lost 4 bases, the J end lost 1 base, and 11 bases lay between the germline ends. The CDR3 totals 15 residues. DNA for the CDR3: TGTGCCAGCAGCCCAAGGGACGGGAACACCGGGGAGCTGTTTTTT. Translated: CASSPRDGNTGELFF.

The CDR3 sequence: CATNPGQGNYEQYF. The CDR3 DNA follows: TGTGCCACCAACCCGGGACAGGGAAACTACGAGCAGTACTTC. The J gene is TRBJ2-7, the V gene TRBV15, with 9 bases identical to TRBD1. The V gene's germline CDR1 is LNHNV and CDR2 YYDKDF (reference sequence). The V and J ends lost 7 bases and 3 bases, in that order; junction bases with no gene match: 7. CDR3 length: 14 residues.

This clonotype was observed many times. The rearrangement links TRBV7-9 to TRBJ1-5, with D possibly matching TRBD1 (6 bases). With 5 bases removed from V and 5 bases from J, the gap between germline ends came to 13 bases. CDR1 and CDR2 from the germline V gene are SEHNR and FQNEAQ (reference sequence). This CDR3 is 14 amino acids long. The CDR3 region is CASSAGTIDQPQHF. CDR3 in DNA: TGTGCCAGCAGCGCGGGGACAATTGATCAGCCCCAGCATTTT.

Worth noting for this clonotype: A much larger clone differs by one base, so this may be a read error. The J gene is TRBJ2-1, the V gene TRBV7-3, with TRBD2 matching 12 bases. The CDR3 has 16 residues. Germline CDR1 SGHTA, CDR2 FQGTGA. The CDR3 DNA is TGTGTCAGCAGCTTAGTACTAGCGGGAGGTGGCAATGAGCAGTTCTTC. Translating it yields CVSSLVLAGGGNEQFF. Supplemented by reference TRBV7-3 and TRBJ2-1, the full variable domain reads GAGVSQTPSNKVTEKGKYVELRCDPISGHTALYWYRQSLGQGPEFLIYFQGTGAADDSGLPNDRFFAVRPEGSVSTLKIQRTERGDSAVYLCVSSLVLAGGGNEQFFGPGTRLTVL.

The V and J genes are TRBV20-1 and TRBJ1-4; D ambiguous. The CDR3 spans 13 residues. V shed 7 bases and J shed 4 bases, with 13 bases lying between them. The germline CDR1 and CDR2 sequences are DFQATT and SNEGSKA (reference sequence). The CDR3 sequence: CSGRPGLNEKLFF. The CDR3 coding sequence is TGCAGTGGGAGGCCCGGCCTTAATGAAAAACTGTTTTTT.

This clonotype was counted ten times or more. CDR3 in DNA: TGCAGTGCCCCTCGCGGGAGGTCTGAAAAACTGTTTTTT. It is translated as CSAPRGRSEKLFF. This rearrangement joins TRBV20-1 to TRBJ1-4; D ambiguous. V shed 6 bases and J shed 7 bases, with 15 bases lying between them. Germline CDR1 reads DFQATT; CDR2 reads SNEGSKA (reference sequence). This CDR3 spans 13 amino acids.

The rearrangement uses TRBV7-9 and TRBJ2-3, with no clear D. Per germline, CDR1 SEHNR and CDR2 FQNEAQ (reference sequence). The CDR3 totals 15 residues. Deletions cut 1 base from V and 0 bases from J, with 8 bases between. Here the CDR3 DNA reads TGTGCCAGCAGCTTAGGCCTTCCTAGCACAGATACGCAGTATTTT. Amino acid sequence: CASSLGLPSTDTQYF.